These 27 T cell receptor beta chains originate from one sample sequenced in a study of blood T cell repertoires in COVID-19. Profiled with immunoSEQ multiplex PCR; TCRdb holds only in-frame clones, not every one. This sample yields nearly 300,000 clones, of which around 92% are seen a single time; less than 3.5% belongs to the top ten. Sequenced input: PBMCs or T cells enriched from blood (not recorded which). The receptors originated from a woman between 50 and 59 years old who had been exposed to COVID-19.

The chain employs TRBV9 and TRBJ1-6; no clear D. The CDR3 consists of 16 residues. CDR1 is SGDLS and CDR2 is YYNGEE in the germline V gene. Trimming pared 4 bases from V and 7 bases from J, leaving 18 bases between. The chain's CDR3 is CASSTGGSGINSPLHF. The CDR3 DNA sequence: TGTGCCAGCAGCACGGGAGGGAGCGGGATAAATTCACCCCTCCACTTT.

This chain joins TRBV4-1 and TRBJ2-1; 8 bases are shared with TRBD2. V gave up 4 bases and J gave up 4 bases; unmatched junction bases: 6. Germline values: CDR1 MGHRA, CDR2 YSYEKL. CDR3 length: 15 amino acids. In DNA form, the CDR3 reads TGCGCCAGCAGCCTTACGGGGGGGCGATACAATGAGCAGTTCTTC. This codes for CASSLTGGRYNEQFF.

This chain uses TRBV15 with TRBJ1-1; D is ambiguous. V was trimmed by 7 bases and J by 2 bases, leaving 14 bases between them. CDR1 is LNHNV, CDR2 YYDKDF, per germline (reference sequence). This CDR3 is built from 14 residues. The CDR3 region has the DNA TGTGCCACCAACAAGTTCGGGGAAAACACTGAAGCTTTCTTT. Translation: CATNKFGENTEAFF.

The chain uses TRBV9 and TRBJ1-2, with no clear D. Looked up from germline, CDR1 is SGDLS and CDR2 is YYNGEE. V was shortened by 0 bases and J by 3 bases, with 15 bases between the two germline ends. The CDR3 length is 16 residues. In nucleotides, the CDR3 is TGTGCCAGCAGCGTAGACCCAGTGCCTCCGCACTATGGCTACACCTTC. It translates to CASSVDPVPPHYGYTF.

CDR3 region: CASSLGQVPNYGYTF. In DNA form, the CDR3 reads TGTGCCAGCAGCTTGGGGCAGGTTCCGAACTATGGCTACACCTTC. The chain combines TRBV5-4 with TRBJ1-2; D remains ambiguous. Germline-derived CDR1 and CDR2 are SGHNT and YYREEE (reference sequence). This CDR3 region has 15 residues. V lost 0 bases to trimming and J lost 2 bases, with 11 bases between them.

In its sample, this clone was seen once. The V and J genes are TRBV5-1 and TRBJ1-2; 9 bases align to TRBD1. Germline CDR1 SGHRS, CDR2 YFSETQ. This CDR3 is 17 amino acids long. With V trimmed by 0 bases and J by 3 bases, 9 bases remained unmatched. The CDR3 reads CASSLVLRTGEYYGYTF. In nucleotides, the CDR3 is TGCGCCAGCAGCTTGGTGTTGAGGACAGGGGAGTACTATGGCTACACCTTC.

The chain links TRBV19 to TRBJ1-5; no clear D. CDR1 is LNHDA, CDR2 SQIVND, per germline (reference sequence). V dropped 5 bases and J dropped 1 base, with 9 bases sitting between them. There are 14 residues in the CDR3. CDR3 coding DNA: TGTGCCAGTAGTGGGCTCGCGAGCAATCAGCCCCAGCATTTT. Its protein product is CASSGLASNQPQHF.

The chain joins TRBV29-1 to TRBJ2-7; 10 bases map to TRBD2. Trimming at V came to 7 bases and at J to 1 base, leaving 16 bases not matched to a gene. Germline V CDR1 and CDR2: SQVTM, ANQGSEA. CDR3 length: 17 amino acids. DNA for the CDR3: TGCAGCGCTGTATTTAGCGGGGGGCCTGAGGGATCCTACGAGCAGTACTTC. Its protein is CSAVFSGGPEGSYEQYF.

The rearrangement links TRBV5-1 to TRBJ2-7; the match to TRBD2 covers 7 bases. Germline values: CDR1 SGHRS, CDR2 YFSETQ. CDR3 length: 15 amino acids. V lost 0 bases to trimming and J lost 3 bases; unmatched junction nucleotides: 6. In DNA, the CDR3 is TGCGCCAGCAGCTTGGTTAGCGGGTCGTTCTACGAGCAGTACTTC. It is translated as CASSLVSGSFYEQYF. Full variable domain (rest looked up from reference TRBV5-1 and TRBJ2-7): KAGVTQTPRYLIKTRGQQVTLSCSPISGHRSVSWYQQTPGQGLQFLFEYFSETQRNKGNFPGRFSGRQFSNSRSEMNVSTLELGDSALYLCASSLVSGSFYEQYFGPGTRLTVT.

The chain has TRBV28 and TRBJ2-3; TRBD2 aligns across 9 bases. Germline V gene lookup returns CDR1 MDHEN and CDR2 SYDVKM. The CDR3 is 16 residues long. The trim removed 4 bases at V and 2 bases at J, leaving 7 bases unmatched. The CDR3 spells CASSSLQRGATDTQYF. CDR3 nucleotides: TGTGCCAGCAGTTCCCTCCAGCGGGGGGCCACAGATACGCAGTATTTT.

The V and J genes are TRBV28 and TRBJ1-2; no firm D call. Deletions cut 3 bases from V and 2 bases from J, with 7 bases between. The CDR3 sequence is 13 residues long. Germline CDR1 reads MDHEN; CDR2 reads SYDVKM. CDR3 nucleotides: TGTGCCAGCAGTTTTGCACAGAACTATGGCTACACCTTC. It yields the protein CASSFAQNYGYTF.

This chain links TRBV2 with TRBJ1-6; TRBD1 matches 9 bases. Germline V gives CDR1 SNHLY, CDR2 FYNNEI. This CDR3 has 14 amino acids. The J segment lost 7 bases and the V segment lost 6 bases, leaving 4 bases of the junction unmatched. CDR3 sequence: CASSTGGRNSPLHF. The CDR3 DNA reads as TGTGCCAGCAGCACAGGGGGCAGAAATTCACCCCTCCACTTT. Filled out from reference TRBV2 and TRBJ1-6, the complete variable domain reads EPEVTQTPSHQVTQMGQEVILRCVPISNHLYFYWYRQILGQKVEFLVSFYNNEISEKSEIFDDQFSVERPDGSNFTLKIRSTKLEDSAMYFCASSTGGRNSPLHFGNGTRLTVT.

In nucleotides, the CDR3 is TGTGCCAGCAGTTTAATCGGGACAGCAGTGAATTCACCCCTCCACTTT. Translating it yields CASSLIGTAVNSPLHF. V gene TRBV28 combines with J gene TRBJ1-6; 7 bases line up with TRBD1. V shed 2 bases, J shed 7 bases, and the junction held 8 bases outside the gene matches. The CDR3 length is 16 residues. Germline assignment: CDR1 MDHEN and CDR2 SYDVKM.

This rearrangement joins TRBV7-6 to TRBJ2-5, with TRBD2 identical over 9 bases. V trimming: 4 bases; J trimming: 5 bases; junction bases outside the gene matches: 8. This CDR3 comprises 15 residues. Germline V gene sequence: CDR1 SGHVS, CDR2 FNYEAQ. CDR3 sequence reads: CASSSLAGWGETQYF. CDR3 in DNA: TGTGCCAGCAGCTCCCTAGCGGGGTGGGGGGAGACCCAGTACTTC.

The rearrangement uses TRBV7-2 and TRBJ1-1; TRBD1 agrees at 9 bases. V lost 5 bases and J lost 2; bases outside the gene matches: 15. The length of the CDR3 is 18 residues. Per the germline V gene, CDR1 is SGHTA and CDR2 is FQGNSA. CDR3 sequence: CASSLRSGTGTLNTEAFF. The CDR3 DNA follows: TGTGCCAGCAGCCTACGATCCGGGACAGGGACACTTAACACTGAAGCTTTCTTT.

The chain has TRBV5-6 and TRBJ2-5, with TRBD2 identical over 7 bases. After removal of 2 bases from V and 0 bases from J, the junction contained 7 bases not matched to a gene. The CDR3 contains 16 residues. Germline CDR1 SGHDT, CDR2 YYEEEE. CDR3: CASSFLAESYQETQYF. DNA of the CDR3: TGTGCCAGCAGCTTCCTAGCGGAATCGTACCAAGAGACCCAGTACTTC.

The CDR3 loop reads CASSQGQALVTNYGYTF. The CDR3 bases are TGTGCCAGCAGCCAAGGACAGGCTCTCGTAACTAACTATGGCTACACCTTC. The V call is TRBV3-1 (or the pseudogene TRBV3-2), the J call TRBJ1-2; a possible D gene is TRBD1 (6 bases). Germline V gene data show CDR1 as LGHDT and CDR2 as YNNKEL (reference sequence). Trimming removed 1 base from V and 0 bases from J, with 15 bases in between. This CDR3 contains 17 residues.

This sequence joins TRBV28 and TRBJ1-5, with D tentatively TRBD1 (6 bases). Germline V gene lookup returns CDR1 MDHEN and CDR2 SYDVKM. V was shortened by 2 bases and J by 1 base, with 15 bases between the two germline ends. The CDR3 contains 17 residues. The CDR3 is CASSLPGAAGSNQPQHF. The CDR3 coding sequence is TGTGCCAGCAGTTTACCAGGGGCCGCCGGGAGCAATCAGCCCCAGCATTTT.

V gene TRBV6-5 combines with J gene TRBJ2-4; D perhaps matches TRBD2 (6 bases). The V gene's germline CDR1 is MNHEY and CDR2 SVGAGI. The CDR3 has 15 amino acids. The germline V and J ends were trimmed by 6 bases and 0 bases, with 12 bases remaining between them. CDR3 region: CASRGLWLAKNIQYF. The CDR3 DNA reads TGTGCCAGCAGGGGACTCTGGCTAGCCAAAAACATTCAGTACTTC.

This chain links TRBV14 with TRBJ2-7; TRBD1 matches 8 bases. This CDR3 region has 14 residues. The germline gives CDR1 SGHDN, CDR2 FVKESK. The ends lost 1 base at V and 3 bases at J; junction bases unmatched: 2. The CDR3 here is CASSQGTGNYEQYF. CDR3 nucleotides: TGTGCCAGCAGCCAAGGGACAGGGAACTACGAGCAGTACTTC.

This clone was counted a few times. The chain uses TRBV5-1 and TRBJ2-5; 7 nucleotides align to TRBD2. CDR3 size: 16 residues. V shed 1 base and J 4 bases; nucleotides not matched to a gene: 10. CDR1 is SGHRS and CDR2 is YFSETQ in the germline V gene. CDR3 coding DNA: TGCGCCAGCAGCTTGCAACTCCCTGGGGGGGGAGAGACCCAGTACTTC. Protein: CASSLQLPGGGETQYF.

The chain has TRBV2 and TRBJ2-7; possibly TRBD2 for D (6 bases). Germline CDR1 is SNHLY and CDR2 is FYNNEI. Trimming stripped 8 bases from V and 3 bases from J, with 14 bases between. There are 13 residues in the CDR3. The CDR3 nucleotides read TGTGCCAGCTGTAGCGGAGGGGTCTACGAGCAGTACTTC. Residues: CASCSGGVYEQYF.

This sequence joins TRBV5-6 and TRBJ1-2; 8 positions match TRBD1. The V gene's germline CDR1 is SGHDT and CDR2 YYEEEE. V dropped 4 bases and J dropped 6; count of bases not matched to a gene: 17. This CDR3 is 17 amino acids long. The CDR3 loop is CASSAGTGQGLGNGYTF. The CDR3, as DNA: TGTGCCAGCAGCGCGGGCACAGGACAGGGTCTGGGAAATGGCTACACCTTC.

The V gene is TRBV18, the J gene TRBJ2-1; 9 nucleotides agree with TRBD1. CDR3 length equals 19 residues. The V gene's germline CDR1 is KGHSH and CDR2 LQKENI. The trim removed 3 bases at V and 0 bases at J, leaving 12 bases unmatched. The DNA of the CDR3 is TGTGCCAGCTCACCGGTAGGACAGGGGAGTATGAACTCCTACAATGAGCAGTTCTTC. This sequence encodes CASSPVGQGSMNSYNEQFF.

The chain couples TRBV15 to TRBJ2-7; D may be TRBD2 (6 bases). Germline-derived CDR1 and CDR2 are LNHNV and YYDKDF (reference sequence). CDR3 length: 13 amino acids. The V gene lost 3 bases and the J gene lost 3 bases, with 9 bases spanning the gap. CDR3 protein: CATSRDYYYEQYF. The CDR3 nucleotides read TGTGCCACCAGCAGGGACTATTACTACGAGCAGTACTTC. The whole variable domain, filled in from reference TRBV15 and TRBJ2-7, reads DAMVIQNPRYQVTQFGKPVTLSCSQTLNHNVMYWYQQKSSQAPKLLFHYYDKDFNNEADTPDNFQSRRPNTSFCFLDIRSPGLGDTAMYLCATSRDYYYEQYFGPGTRLTVT.

The chain recombines TRBV19 with TRBJ1-4, with TRBD1 matching 7 bases. CDR1 is LNHDA and CDR2 is SQIVND in the germline V gene (reference sequence). V lost 5 bases, J lost 4 bases, and 7 bases stayed unmatched. The CDR3 is 15 residues long. CDR3 nucleotide sequence: TGTGCCAGTAGTCCTTCGACAGGGTTTAATGAAAAACTGTTTTTT. Protein product: CASSPSTGFNEKLFF. Together with reference TRBV19 and TRBJ1-4, the CDR3 gives the full variable domain: DGGITQSPKYLFRKEGQNVTLSCEQNLNHDAMYWYRQDPGQGLRLIYYSQIVNDFQKGDIAEGYSVSREKKESFPLTVTSAQKNPTAFYLCASSPSTGFNEKLFFGSGTQLSVL.

This sequence joins TRBV6-4 and TRBJ2-2, with 8 bases aligning to TRBD1. The germline V gene has CDR1 MRHNA and CDR2 SNTAGT. J was trimmed by 6 bases and V by 0 bases; bases with no gene match: 6. The CDR3 runs 16 residues. The CDR3 is CASSDSAGGIAGELFF. The CDR3 coding sequence is TGTGCCAGCAGTGACTCGGCAGGGGGCATCGCCGGGGAGCTGTTTTTT.